This T cell receptor (beta chain) was found in a study of shared clonotypes between healthy human individuals. About the study: Every donor yielded three CD4 naive, three CD4 memory, two CD8 naive and one CD8 memory plate.

Study results and caveats: Exclusively blood specimens were collected; tissue repertoires likely differ. Compared with memory subsets, naive subsets generally had larger estimated richness.

Sequencing used immunoSEQ multiplex PCR; TCRdb keeps in-frame clones, though not all of them. The table includes some 1 million clones, around 75% detected once. About this clone: Its antigen remains unidentified.

Donors were Caucasian adults residing in Nashville, Tennessee, USA. The V and J ends lost 6 bases and 7 bases, in that order; junction bases with no gene match: 8. The V gene's germline CDR1 is MGHDK and CDR2 SYGVNS. There are 16 residues in the CDR3. The chain has TRBV25-1 and TRBJ2-1; the match to TRBD2 covers 14 bases. The sequence was obtained from a young man in good health. The specimen was memory CD4+ T cells sorted from blood. Stated subset: CD45RA-negative fraction. This CDR3 reads CASRTPGTSGGNEQFF. CDR3 bases: TGTGCCAGCAGAACTCCCGGGACTAGCGGGGGAAATGAGCAGTTCTTC.